Below, one TCR beta chain is given with its context. In the original workflow: Amplification of reference gene primers was used by the study to estimate nucleated cell counts. Sequenced by immunoSEQ multiplex PCR; TCRdb stores in-frame clones only, minus some. V, J and clone size derive from that table, while D and trimming were established from the DNA sequence. The sample lists around 230,000 clones, about 88% seen once, with more than 2.5% in the top ten. The data were obtained in a study of blood T cell repertoires in COVID-19. Across the whole study: The samples span acute and convalescent COVID-19 from the United States, Italy and Spain. In each case, the material was cDNA or gDNA derived from T cells, B-cell-depleted T cells, or PBMCs.

This study enrolled people aged 18 to 89 from about two dozen US geographic areas. The V and J ends lost 2 bases and 0 bases respectively, with 9 bases between them. Germline CDR1 is MNHNS and CDR2 is SASEGT. This CDR3 comprises 15 residues. The sequence was obtained from a woman in her 30s who had recovered from COVID-19. The chain joins TRBV6-1 to TRBJ2-3; a possible D gene is TRBD2 (5 bases). The sequenced sample consisted of PBMCs or T cells enriched from blood (not recorded which). The chain's CDR3 is CASSERTSSTDTQYF. The CDR3 DNA reads TGTGCCAGCAGTGAAAGGACTTCTAGCACAGATACGCAGTATTTT.